This TCR beta chain is drawn from a study of blood T cell repertoires in COVID-19. Study context: Sites in the United States, Italy and Spain provided acute and convalescent COVID-19 samples. PBMCs, B-cell-depleted T cells, or T cells provided the cDNA or gDNA that made up the material.

In its sample, this clone was seen once. Per the original data handling: Amplified reference gene primers provided the basis for estimating nucleated cell counts. The repertoire was sequenced with immunoSEQ multiplex PCR; TCRdb's copy has only in-frame clones and lacks some. V, J and clone size are those of that table, while D and trimming were read from the DNA. Altogether approximately 97,000 clones are present, about 85% being singletons, with the ten largest covering 4% to 5.5%. Trimming shortened V by 2 bases and J by 5 bases, and 12 bases separated the two germline ends. Germline V gene data show CDR1 as KGHSH and CDR2 as LQKENI. This CDR3 is 14 amino acids long.

The clonotype comes from a man in his 60s with acute or convalescent COVID-19. Sequenced sample: peripheral blood. The genes are TRBV18 and TRBJ1-1, with unresolved D. The CDR3 region has the DNA TGTGCCAGCTCACCAATGGAGCTTGGGACTGAAGCTTTCTTT. Amino acids: CASSPMELGTEAFF.